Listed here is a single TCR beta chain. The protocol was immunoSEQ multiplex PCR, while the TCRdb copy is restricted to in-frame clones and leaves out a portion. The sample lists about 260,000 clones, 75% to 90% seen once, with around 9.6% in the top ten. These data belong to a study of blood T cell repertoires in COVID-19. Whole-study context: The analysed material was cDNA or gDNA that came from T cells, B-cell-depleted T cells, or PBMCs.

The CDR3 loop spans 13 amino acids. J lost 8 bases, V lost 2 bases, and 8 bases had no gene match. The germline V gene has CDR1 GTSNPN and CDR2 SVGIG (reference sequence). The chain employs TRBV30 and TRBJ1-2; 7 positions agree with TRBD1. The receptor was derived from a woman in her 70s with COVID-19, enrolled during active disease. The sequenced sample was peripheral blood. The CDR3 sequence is CAWSQGQVYGYTF. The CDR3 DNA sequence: TGTGCCTGGAGTCAAGGACAGGTTTACGGCTACACCTTC.